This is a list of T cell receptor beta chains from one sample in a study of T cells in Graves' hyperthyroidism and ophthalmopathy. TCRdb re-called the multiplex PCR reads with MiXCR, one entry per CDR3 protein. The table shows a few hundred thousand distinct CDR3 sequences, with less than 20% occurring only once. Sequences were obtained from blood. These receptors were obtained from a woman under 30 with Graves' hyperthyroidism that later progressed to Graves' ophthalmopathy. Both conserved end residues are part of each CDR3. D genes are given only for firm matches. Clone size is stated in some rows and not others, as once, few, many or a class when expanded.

CDR3 protein: CASKSGNRNEQFF; CDR3 DNA: TGTGCCAGCAAAAGCGGGAACCGAAATGAGCAGTTCTTC; D gene: TRBD2; J gene: TRBJ2-1; V gene: TRBV2; clone size: many
CDR3 protein: CATSDGDSRGGYTF; CDR3 DNA: TGTGCCACCAGTGACGGTGACAGTCGTGGTGGCTACACCTTC; D gene: NA; J gene: TRBJ1-2; V gene: TRBV24-1; clone size: NA
CDR3 protein: CASSHASRAFTDTQYF; CDR3 DNA: TGTGCCAGCAGTCACGCGAGCAGGGCGTTCACAGATACGCAGTATTTT; D gene: NA; J gene: TRBJ2-3; V gene: TRBV6-2/TRBV6-3; clone size: many
CDR3 protein: CASSQEMTGGHEQYF; CDR3 DNA: TGCGCCAGCAGCCAAGAGATGACAGGGGGACACGAGCAGTACTTC; D gene: TRBD1; J gene: TRBJ2-7; V gene: TRBV4-3; clone size: few
CDR3 protein: CASSPQGAYEQYF; CDR3 DNA: TGCGCCAGCAGCCCACAGGGAGCCTACGAGCAGTACTTC; D gene: NA; J gene: TRBJ2-7; V gene: TRBV5-1; clone size: NA
CDR3 protein: CASSPERGGQDTQYF; CDR3 DNA: TGCGCCAGCAGCCCGGAGCGGGGGGGTCAGGATACGCAGTATTTT; D gene: TRBD2; J gene: TRBJ2-3; V gene: TRBV5-1; clone size: few
CDR3 protein: CASAEDRDSYEQYF; CDR3 DNA: TGTGCCAGTGCTGAGGACAGGGACTCCTACGAGCAGTACTTC; D gene: TRBD1; J gene: TRBJ2-7; V gene: TRBV28; clone size: many
CDR3 protein: CASSLGGAADTQYF; CDR3 DNA: TGTGCTAGCAGCTTAGGCGGGGCCGCCGATACGCAGTATTTT; D gene: NA; J gene: TRBJ2-3; V gene: TRBV7-7; clone size: many
CDR3 protein: CASSFGLAGETDTDTQYF; CDR3 DNA: TGTGCCAGCAGCTTCGGACTAGCGGGAGAGACCGACACAGATACGCAGTATTTT; D gene: TRBD2; J gene: TRBJ2-3; V gene: TRBV28; clone size: many
CDR3 protein: CASSLALGTGQNIQYF; CDR3 DNA: TGTGCCAGCAGCTTAGCGTTGGGGACAGGCCAAAACATTCAGTACTTC; D gene: TRBD1; J gene: TRBJ2-4; V gene: TRBV7-9; clone size: many
CDR3 protein: CATADTEAFF; CDR3 DNA: TGTGCCACCGCGGACACTGAAGCTTTCTTT; D gene: NA; J gene: TRBJ1-1; V gene: TRBV19; clone size: NA
CDR3 protein: CASSRSWDLPGELFF; CDR3 DNA: TGTGCCAGCAGCCGATCCTGGGACCTCCCCGGGGAGCTGTTTTTT; D gene: NA; J gene: TRBJ2-2; V gene: TRBV7-2; clone size: many
CDR3 protein: CASSSQLAGGPHEQYF; CDR3 DNA: TGCGCCAGCAGCTCGCAACTAGCGGGAGGGCCCCACGAGCAGTACTTC; D gene: TRBD2; J gene: TRBJ2-7; V gene: TRBV5-1; clone size: few
CDR3 protein: CASSARYQPQHF; CDR3 DNA: TGTGCCAGCAGCGCCCGGTATCAGCCCCAGCATTTT; D gene: NA; J gene: TRBJ1-5; V gene: TRBV7-8; clone size: many
CDR3 protein: CATSDLTNTEAFF; CDR3 DNA: TGTGCCACCAGTGATTTAACCAACACTGAAGCTTTCTTT; D gene: NA; J gene: TRBJ1-1; V gene: TRBV24-1; clone size: many
CDR3 protein: CASSLVDSYKQYF; CDR3 DNA: TGTGCCAGCAGCTTAGTGGACTCCTACAAGCAGTACTTC; D gene: NA; J gene: TRBJ2-7; V gene: TRBV7-9; clone size: few
CDR3 protein: CASSPAGTAPYEQYF; CDR3 DNA: TGTGCCAGCAGCCCCGCCGGGACAGCCCCCTACGAGCAGTACTTC; D gene: TRBD1; J gene: TRBJ2-7; V gene: TRBV27; clone size: many
CDR3 protein: CASSGSSRGVNIQYF; CDR3 DNA: TGTGCCAGCAGTGGGTCGAGCAGGGGGGTAAACATTCAGTACTTC; D gene: NA; J gene: TRBJ2-4; V gene: TRBV2; clone size: many
CDR3 protein: CASSSGGSYGYTF; CDR3 DNA: TGTGCCAGCAGTTCCGGGGGGTCTTATGGCTACACCTTC; D gene: NA; J gene: TRBJ1-2; V gene: TRBV12-3/TRBV12-4; clone size: many
CDR3 protein: CASSLRLARGNEQFF; CDR3 DNA: TGCGCCAGCAGCTTGCGACTAGCAAGGGGCAATGAGCAGTTCTTC; D gene: TRBD2; J gene: TRBJ2-1; V gene: TRBV5-1; clone size: NA
CDR3 protein: CSAQPAGREQYF; CDR3 DNA: TGCAGTGCCCAGCCGGCGGGAAGGGAGCAGTACTTC; D gene: NA; J gene: TRBJ2-7; V gene: TRBV20-1; clone size: many
CDR3 protein: CATRPTGQETQYF; CDR3 DNA: TGTGCCACCAGGCCCACAGGCCAAGAGACCCAGTACTTC; D gene: NA; J gene: TRBJ2-5; V gene: TRBV24-1; clone size: many
CDR3 protein: CASSPSETGRAYEQYF; CDR3 DNA: TGTGCCAGCAGTCCATCTGAGACGGGGAGGGCTTACGAGCAGTACTTC; D gene: TRBD2; J gene: TRBJ2-7; V gene: TRBV27; clone size: many
CDR3 protein: CASSDTSGGNEQFF; CDR3 DNA: TGTGCCAGCAGCGACACCTCAGGTGGGAATGAGCAGTTCTTC; D gene: NA; J gene: TRBJ2-1; V gene: TRBV2; clone size: many
CDR3 protein: CASSTAHPSGNTGELFF; CDR3 DNA: TGTGCCAGCAGCACCGCCCACCCCTCCGGGAACACCGGGGAGCTGTTTTTT; D gene: NA; J gene: TRBJ2-2; V gene: TRBV6-1; clone size: many
CDR3 protein: CSARDFVVGEQYF; CDR3 DNA: TGCAGTGCTAGGGACTTTGTTGTGGGAGAGCAGTACTTC; D gene: NA; J gene: TRBJ2-7; V gene: TRBV20-1; clone size: many
CDR3 protein: CASSPTGGNTEAFF; CDR3 DNA: TGTGCCAGCAGTCCCACAGGGGGCAACACTGAAGCTTTCTTT; D gene: TRBD1; J gene: TRBJ1-1; V gene: TRBV6-1; clone size: many
CDR3 protein: CASSLTMGSYNEQFF; CDR3 DNA: TGTGCCAGCAGTTTAACAATGGGCTCCTACAATGAGCAGTTCTTC; D gene: NA; J gene: TRBJ2-1; V gene: TRBV27; clone size: many
CDR3 protein: CASSSTGFYGYTF; CDR3 DNA: TGTGCCAGCAGCTCCACAGGGTTCTATGGCTACACCTTC; D gene: NA; J gene: TRBJ1-2; V gene: TRBV7-9; clone size: NA
CDR3 protein: CASSPSRVTYGYTF; CDR3 DNA: TGTGCCAGCAGTCCCTCCAGGGTAACCTATGGCTACACCTTC; D gene: NA; J gene: TRBJ1-2; V gene: TRBV12-3/TRBV12-4; clone size: many
CDR3 protein: CASSQGGGQETQYF; CDR3 DNA: TGTGCCAGCAGCCAAGGAGGGGGGCAAGAGACCCAGTACTTC; D gene: NA; J gene: TRBJ2-5; V gene: TRBV4-2; clone size: many
CDR3 protein: CASTVTGTSGSTEQFF; CDR3 DNA: TGTGCCAGCACAGTGACCGGGACTAGCGGGAGTACTGAGCAGTTCTTC; D gene: TRBD2; J gene: TRBJ2-1; V gene: TRBV5-4; clone size: few
CDR3 protein: CASSSTGSGFITDTQYF; CDR3 DNA: TGTGCCAGCAGTTCTACGGGTAGCGGGTTTATCACAGATACGCAGTATTTT; D gene: TRBD2; J gene: TRBJ2-3; V gene: TRBV6-5; clone size: NA
CDR3 protein: CASTQRTVQEFQFF; CDR3 DNA: TGTGCCAGCACCCAGCGGACAGTCCAAGAGTTTCAGTTCTTC; D gene: NA; J gene: TRBJ2-1; V gene: TRBV12-3/TRBV12-4; clone size: many
CDR3 protein: CASSRGLAGPSTDTQYF; CDR3 DNA: TGTGCCAGCAGCCGCGGACTAGCGGGACCTAGCACAGATACGCAGTATTTT; D gene: TRBD2; J gene: TRBJ2-3; V gene: TRBV3-1; clone size: many
CDR3 protein: CASSFKGGTEAFF; CDR3 DNA: TGTGCCAGCAGTTTTAAGGGGGGAACTGAAGCTTTCTTT; D gene: NA; J gene: TRBJ1-1; V gene: TRBV12-3/TRBV12-4; clone size: many
CDR3 protein: CATSPRPGVRETQYF; CDR3 DNA: TGTGCCACCAGCCCACGACCGGGAGTAAGGGAGACCCAGTACTTC; D gene: NA; J gene: TRBJ2-5; V gene: TRBV15; clone size: few
CDR3 protein: CASRPGQGSTEAFF; CDR3 DNA: TGTGCCAGCAGGCCCGGACAGGGGAGTACTGAAGCTTTCTTT; D gene: TRBD1; J gene: TRBJ1-1; V gene: TRBV28; clone size: many
CDR3 protein: CAKSPNEQYF; CDR3 DNA: TGTGCCAAATCCCCGAACGAGCAGTACTTC; D gene: NA; J gene: TRBJ2-7; V gene: TRBV11-3; clone size: many
CDR3 protein: CASSVGQDGYEQYF; CDR3 DNA: TGTGCCAGCAGCGTAGGACAGGATGGTTACGAGCAGTACTTC; D gene: NA; J gene: TRBJ2-7; V gene: TRBV9; clone size: few
CDR3 protein: CSARAGLAGGESSYNEQFF; CDR3 DNA: TGCAGTGCTAGGGCCGGGCTAGCGGGAGGGGAGAGCTCCTACAATGAGCAGTTCTTC; D gene: TRBD2; J gene: TRBJ2-1; V gene: TRBV20-1; clone size: few
CDR3 protein: CAISESGRVSPLHF; CDR3 DNA: TGTGCCATCAGTGAGTCGGGACGGGTTTCACCCCTCCACTTT; D gene: NA; J gene: TRBJ1-6; V gene: TRBV10-3; clone size: few
CDR3 protein: CSARRETGGNIQYF; CDR3 DNA: TGCAGTGCTAGACGGGAAACTGGGGGAAACATTCAGTACTTC; D gene: NA; J gene: TRBJ2-4; V gene: TRBV20-1; clone size: few
CDR3 protein: CSARDLKREWGPDTQYF; CDR3 DNA: TGCAGTGCTAGAGATCTGAAGCGGGAGTGGGGACCAGATACGCAGTATTTT; D gene: TRBD2; J gene: TRBJ2-3; V gene: TRBV20-1; clone size: few
CDR3 protein: CASSPTKAQKETQYF; CDR3 DNA: TGCGCCAGCAGTCCCACCAAGGCTCAGAAAGAGACCCAGTACTTC; D gene: NA; J gene: TRBJ2-5; V gene: TRBV4-3; clone size: few
CDR3 protein: CASSSDRRDYGYTF; CDR3 DNA: TGTGCCAGCAGCTCCGACAGGCGTGACTATGGCTACACCTTC; D gene: NA; J gene: TRBJ1-2; V gene: TRBV7-2; clone size: NA